Given below is one T cell receptor beta chain in context. The antigen remains undetermined. As for time point: persistent/refractory GD, antithyroid drugs over 5 years with positive TRAb. Preparation of the TCR library used RNA extracted from PBMCs. The authors drew approximately 8.1 milliliters of peripheral blood into EDTA tubes. The junction had 10 bases not matched to a gene; V was cut back by 4 bases and J by 4 bases. The CDR3 sequence is 16 residues long. These data originate in a study of regulatory T cells in long-lasting Graves disease. Notes on the study in general: Persistent disease was characterized by preferential usage of TRBV28, TRBJ1-2 and TRBJ2-5. The number of shared public clonotypes was higher in persistent patients (about 2,700) than new patients (966).

With iRepertoire HTBI primers and Arm-PCR of CDR3 regions, TCR beta libraries were built. TCRdb redid the calling of the multiplex PCR reads with MiXCR, one entry per CDR3 protein. The data show approximately 400,000 distinct CDR3 sequences, about 20% seen once. This TCR came from a female donor with Graves disease. This chain uses TRBV12-3 or TRBV12-4 with TRBJ2-3; 8 bases are a match to TRBD2. The specimen comprised peripheral blood mononuclear cells (PBMCs), sampled when the disease was refractory, from a patient treated with antithyroid drugs. CDR3 loop: CASSSMGLGGADTQYF. The CDR3 DNA sequence: TGTGCCAGCAGTTCCATGGGACTAGGTGGCGCAGATACGCAGTATTTT.